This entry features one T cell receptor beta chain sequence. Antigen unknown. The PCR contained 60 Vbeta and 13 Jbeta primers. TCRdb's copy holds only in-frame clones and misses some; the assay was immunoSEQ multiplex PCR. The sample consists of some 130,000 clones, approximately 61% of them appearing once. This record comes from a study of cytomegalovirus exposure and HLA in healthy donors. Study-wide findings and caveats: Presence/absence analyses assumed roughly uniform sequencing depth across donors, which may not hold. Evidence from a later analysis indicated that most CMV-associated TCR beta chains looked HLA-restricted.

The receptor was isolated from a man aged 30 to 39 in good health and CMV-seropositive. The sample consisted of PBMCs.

As DNA, the CDR3 is TGTGCCAGCAGTGACGGGAGTCTTCTTGGCTACACCTTC. Translating gives CASSDGSLLGYTF. The chain recombines TRBV28 with TRBJ1-2; D unclear. Germline assignment: CDR1 MDHEN and CDR2 SYDVKM. The CDR3 consists of 13 residues. Trimming shortened V by 5 bases and J by 7 bases, and 14 bases separated the two germline ends.